The 2 T cell receptor beta chains below all came from one sample that was sequenced in a study of T cells in Graves' hyperthyroidism and ophthalmopathy. Amplification yielded TCR beta CDR3 regions, with RNA transcripts as the source. A set of HTBI primers served as the primers for a first-round RT-PCR of the TCR CDR3. TCRdb re-called the multiplex PCR reads with MiXCR, one entry per CDR3 protein. This table has hundreds of thousands of distinct CDR3 sequences, roughly 37% appearing once. Sequenced material: blood. Source of these receptors: a man between 18 and 35 years old with Graves' hyperthyroidism.

This clonotype showed up many times. V is TRBV29-1 and J is TRBJ1-1; 9 bases match TRBD1. With V trimmed by 6 bases and J by 6 bases, 5 bases remained unmatched. Germline loops: CDR1 SQVTM, CDR2 ANQGSEA. CDR3 length: 12 amino acids. The CDR3 loop reads CSVGQGNAEAFF. CDR3 DNA: TGCAGCGTCGGACAGGGGAATGCTGAAGCTTTCTTT.

This clonotype has a handful of counts. The DNA for the CDR3 is TGTGCCATCAGGGGACACCTGAACACTGAAGCTTTCTTT. Translated, it gives CAIRGHLNTEAFF. V is TRBV10-3 and J is TRBJ1-1; D may be TRBD1 (6 bases). The CDR3 totals 13 residues. Per germline, CDR1 ENHRY and CDR2 SYGVKD. Trimming removed 6 bases from V and 0 bases from J, with 8 bases in between.